The 2 T cell receptor beta chains below all came from one sample that was sequenced in a study of blood T cell repertoires in COVID-19. Repertoires were generated with immunoSEQ multiplex PCR, while TCRdb's copy carries only in-frame clones and drops some. The data contain hundreds of thousands of clones, 80% to 90% of them singletons. Sequencing was done on a sample of peripheral blood. These receptors all stem from a woman in her forties who had recovered from COVID-19.

This chain uses TRBV4-1 with TRBJ2-2, with D maybe TRBD2 (6 bases). CDR3 length equals 17 residues. Per germline, CDR1 MGHRA and CDR2 YSYEKL. V was clipped by 6 bases and J by 3 bases, with 20 bases between them. CDR3 nucleotides: TGCGCCAGCAGTCGTAAACCCCGGGGGTCGCACACCGGGGAGCTGTTTTTT. The encoded protein is CASSRKPRGSHTGELFF.

This clone has more than one count but fewer than ten. V is TRBV5-8 and J is TRBJ2-5; 7 nucleotides agree with TRBD1. The CDR3 is made up of 16 amino acids. CDR1 SGHTS and CDR2 YDEGEE come from the germline V gene. V lost 0 bases, J lost 5 bases, and 10 bases stayed unmatched. The CDR3 region is CASSLGFDRAGETQYF. DNA of the CDR3: TGTGCCAGCAGCTTGGGATTCGACAGGGCTGGGGAGACCCAGTACTTC. The whole variable domain, filled in from reference TRBV5-8 and TRBJ2-5, reads EAGVTQSPTHLIKTRGQQATLRCSPISGHTSVYWYQQALGLGLQFLLWYDEGEERNRGNFPPRFSGRQFPNYSSELNVNALELEDSALYLCASSLGFDRAGETQYFGPGTRLLVL.